The next 10 T cell receptor beta chains were all read from a single sample in a study of cytomegalovirus exposure and HLA in healthy donors. The PCR was carried out with 60 Vbeta primers and 13 Jbeta primers. Data came from immunoSEQ multiplex PCR; TCRdb stores just in-frame clones and leaves some out. The sample consists of 95,000 to 150,000 clones, over 70% of them appearing once. Sequenced: PBMCs. The receptors were sampled from a woman in her fifties or sixties in good health and CMV-seronegative.

J is TRBJ1-2 and V is TRBV15; D is perhaps TRBD1 (5 bases). This CDR3 has 20 residues. With 2 bases removed from V and 7 bases from J, the gap between germline ends came to 32 bases. Germline V lookup: CDR1 LNHNV, CDR2 YYDKDF (reference sequence). This chain's CDR3 is CATSRSPGRWGGVWALGYTF. The CDR3 nucleotides are TGTGCCACCAGCAGATCCCCTGGACGCTGGGGCGGGGTGTGGGCTCTTGGCTACACCTTC.

The rearrangement joins TRBV11-3 to TRBJ2-3; 8 bases match TRBD2. Germline CDR1 and CDR2: SGHNT and YENEEA. The CDR3 extends over 16 amino acids. V trimming: 2 bases; J trimming: 0 bases; junction bases outside the gene matches: 4. CDR3 coding DNA: TGTGCCAGCAGCTTATTAGCTAGCGGGAGCACAGATACGCAGTATTTT. Encoded protein: CASSLLASGSTDTQYF.

This chain joins TRBV13 and TRBJ2-5, with D possibly TRBD2 on 6 matching bases. The end of the DNA is better explained by TRBJ2-7, so the J call may be wrong. The CDR3 is 14 residues long. Germline V gives CDR1 PRHDT, CDR2 FYEKMQ (reference sequence). The CDR3 sequence: CASSSRDGGFEQYF. DNA of the CDR3: TGTGCCAGCAGCTCCCGGGACGGAGGGTTCGAGCAGTACTTC.

This clone came up a few times. The chain couples TRBV18 to TRBJ2-7; TRBD1 matches at 10 bases. Germline V gives CDR1 KGHSH, CDR2 LQKENI. The length of the CDR3 is 15 residues. V trimming: 3 bases; J trimming: 2 bases; junction bases outside the gene matches: 4. CDR3: CASSPVGTGAYEQYF. The CDR3 DNA follows: TGTGCCAGCTCACCGGTCGGGACAGGGGCCTACGAGCAGTACTTC.

The gene calls are TRBV27 and TRBJ2-2, with TRBD1 as a possible D gene (7 bases). Trimming cost V 6 bases and J 0 bases, with 17 bases left between them. This CDR3 is built from 17 residues. The V gene's germline CDR1 is MNHEY and CDR2 SMNVEV (reference sequence). Here the CDR3 DNA reads TGTGCCAGCAGCCTCAGAGGGGGCGGGGCGAACACCGGGGAGCTGTTTTTT. Translation gives CASSLRGGGANTGELFF.

The chain links TRBV5-5 to TRBJ1-3; no reliable D call. V was shortened by 0 bases and J by 0 bases, with 16 bases between the two germline ends. This CDR3 region has 18 residues. Germline CDR1 reads SGHKS; CDR2 reads YYEKEE (reference sequence). In DNA form, the CDR3 reads TGTGCCAGCAGCTTGGGTCCGGACTCCTTCAGCTCTGGAAACACCATATATTTT. It codes for CASSLGPDSFSSGNTIYF. The whole variable domain, filled in from reference TRBV5-5 and TRBJ1-3, reads DAGVTQSPTHLIKTRGQQVTLRCSPISGHKSVSWYQQVLGQGPQFIFQYYEKEERGRGNFPDRFSARQFPNYSSELNVNALLLGDSALYLCASSLGPDSFSSGNTIYFGEGSWLTVV.

This clone was picked up a small number of times. The chain combines TRBV4-2 with TRBJ2-3, with D perhaps TRBD1 (5 bases). This CDR3 is built from 14 residues. Germline-derived CDR1 and CDR2 are LGHNA and YNFKEQ. The ends were cut back, 4 bases at V and 4 bases at J, with 12 bases in the middle. The DNA for the CDR3 is TGTGCCAGCAGCCTGGTAAGGGGTTCAGATACGCAGTATTTT. This encodes CASSLVRGSDTQYF.

The V gene is TRBV19, the J gene TRBJ1-3, with a possible D match to TRBD1 (6 bases). The CDR3 is 14 amino acids. V shed 9 bases and J shed 9 bases, with 21 bases lying between them. CDR1 LNHDA and CDR2 SQIVND come from the germline V gene (reference sequence). The CDR3: CASTTGGSGGTIYF. Here the CDR3 DNA reads TGTGCCAGCACGACGGGGGGCTCCGGGGGCACCATATATTTT.

The gene calls are TRBV6-5 and TRBJ2-7, with 10 positions matching TRBD2. Germline CDR1 is MNHEY and CDR2 is SVGAGI. The J segment lost 4 bases and the V segment lost 2 bases, leaving 5 bases of the junction unmatched. The CDR3 covers 15 residues. As DNA, the CDR3 is TGTGCCAGCAGTTACGGGACTAGCGCCGGGTACGAGCAGTACTTC. It specifies CASSYGTSAGYEQYF.

The chain joins TRBV7-2 to TRBJ2-5, with TRBD2 identical over 9 bases. The CDR3 length is 18 residues. The germline gives CDR1 SGHTA, CDR2 FQGNSA. With V trimmed by 1 base and J by 1 base, 10 bases remained unmatched. CDR3: CASSLGAGGLLLQETQYF. CDR3 nucleotides: TGTGCCAGCAGCTTAGGAGCGGGAGGCCTACTCCTCCAAGAGACCCAGTACTTC.